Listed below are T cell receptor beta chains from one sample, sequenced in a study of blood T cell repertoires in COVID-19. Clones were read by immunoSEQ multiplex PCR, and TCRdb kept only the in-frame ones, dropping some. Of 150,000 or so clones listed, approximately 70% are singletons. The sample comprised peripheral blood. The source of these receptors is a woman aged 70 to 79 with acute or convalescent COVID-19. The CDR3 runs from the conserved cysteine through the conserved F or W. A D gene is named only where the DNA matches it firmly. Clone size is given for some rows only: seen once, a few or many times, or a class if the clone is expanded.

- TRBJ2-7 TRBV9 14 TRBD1 CASSAGGEQYEQYF TGTGCCAGCAGCGCAGGGGGCGAGCAGTACGAGCAGTACTTC
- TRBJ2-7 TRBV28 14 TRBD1 CASNLGDRVREQYF TGTGCCAGCAATCTCGGGGACAGGGTCAGGGAGCAGTACTTC
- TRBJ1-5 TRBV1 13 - CTSSPEEVQPQHF TGCACCAGCAGCCCAGAGGAGGTTCAGCCCCAGCATTTT
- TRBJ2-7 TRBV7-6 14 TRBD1 CASSQGTGSLNKYF TGTGCCAGCAGCCAAGGGACAGGGAGTCTGAATAAGTACTTC
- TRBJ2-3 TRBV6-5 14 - CASAPRTGTDTQYF TGTGCCAGTGCTCCCAGGACAGGCACAGATACGCAGTATTTT
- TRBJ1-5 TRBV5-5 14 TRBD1 CASSLWTGNQPQHF TGTGCCAGCAGCTTGTGGACAGGGAATCAGCCCCAGCATTTT
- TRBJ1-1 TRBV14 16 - CASSQHYGRQNTEAFF TGTGCCAGCAGCCAACATTATGGGCGCCAGAACACTGAAGCTTTCTTT
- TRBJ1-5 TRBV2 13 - CASSEEGGQPQHF TGTGCCAGCAGTGAAGAGGGAGGGCAGCCCCAGCATTTT
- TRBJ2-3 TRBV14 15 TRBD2 CASSPRLAGTDTQYF TGTGCCAGCAGCCCCCGACTAGCGGGAACAGATACGCAGTATTTT
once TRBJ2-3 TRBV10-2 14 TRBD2 CASSERGGPDTQYF TGCGCCAGCAGTGAGCGGGGGGGCCCAGATACGCAGTATTTT
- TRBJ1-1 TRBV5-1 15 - CASSLGLSGNTEAFF TGCGCCAGCAGCTTGGGTTTGAGCGGGAACACTGAAGCTTTCTTT